These 10 T cell receptor beta chains were all obtained from the same sample, sequenced in a study of T cell responses to AZD1222 COVID-19 vaccine. Measured with immunoSEQ multiplex PCR; TCRdb has only the in-frame clones, and not every one. This sample has 120,000 or so clones, with about 92% found just once. Specimen: peripheral blood, collected on day 0 of MenACWY control vaccination. These receptors all come from an adult in good health.

This chain joins TRBV20-1 and TRBJ2-1; D is ambiguous. The length of the CDR3 is 11 residues. The germline V and J ends were trimmed by 3 bases and 6 bases, with 6 bases remaining between them. Looked up from germline, CDR1 is DFQATT and CDR2 is SNEGSKA (reference sequence). The CDR3 is CSARGPNEQFF. CDR3 coding DNA: TGCAGTGCTAGGGGCCCCAATGAGCAGTTCTTC.

The V and J genes are TRBV7-8 and TRBJ2-1; the D gene is possibly TRBD2 (6 bases). CDR3 length equals 16 residues. The ends were cut back, 2 bases at V and 10 bases at J, with 21 bases in the middle. CDR1 and CDR2 (germline): SGHVS, FQNEAQ. This CDR3 reads CASSLNGGLVYGEQFF. The CDR3, as DNA: TGTGCCAGCAGCTTAAATGGGGGACTGGTGTATGGGGAGCAGTTCTTC.

This clone was found once. This chain connects TRBV29-1 to TRBJ2-7; TRBD1 aligns across 7 bases. The germline V gene has CDR1 SQVTM and CDR2 ANQGSEA. This CDR3 is built from 12 residues. V gave up 5 bases and J gave up 3 bases; unmatched junction bases: 4. In DNA form, the CDR3 reads TGCAGCGTTATGACAGGGTACTACGAGCAGTACTTC. Amino acids: CSVMTGYYEQYF.

Here the CDR3 reads CASTRTGLGWETQYF. As DNA, the CDR3 is TGTGCCAGCACCCGAACTGGTCTCGGATGGGAGACCCAGTACTTC. This chain links TRBV5-4 with TRBJ2-5; D ambiguous. Trimming stripped 6 bases from V and 5 bases from J, with 20 bases between. The CDR3 runs 15 residues. The germline V gene has CDR1 SGHNT and CDR2 YYREEE (reference sequence). The whole variable domain, filled in from reference TRBV5-4 and TRBJ2-5, reads ETGVTQSPTHLIKTRGQQVTLRCSSQSGHNTVSWYQQALGQGPQFIFQYYREEENGRGNFPPRFSGLQFPNYSSELNVNALELDDSALYLCASTRTGLGWETQYFGPGTRLLVL.

V usage is TRBV2 and J usage is TRBJ1-2; possible D gene TRBD1, 5 bases. This CDR3 contains 14 residues. The germline CDR1 and CDR2 sequences are SNHLY and FYNNEI. V lost 7 bases and J lost 1, with 13 bases in between. The CDR3 DNA is TGTGCCAGCAACCGGGACGCAAGTAACTATGGCTACACCTTC. Translating it yields CASNRDASNYGYTF.

The chain combines TRBV15 with TRBJ1-5, with D perhaps TRBD1 (6 bases). V lost 1 base to trimming and J lost 1 base, with 8 bases between them. CDR3 size: 15 residues. Germline loops: CDR1 LNHNV, CDR2 YYDKDF (reference sequence). The CDR3 DNA reads TGTGCCACCAGCAGAGCAGGGGCCAGCAATCAGCCCCAGCATTTT. Encoded protein: CATSRAGASNQPQHF.

This clone was picked up one time. The genes are TRBV20-1 and TRBJ2-7; TRBD2 agrees at 12 bases. Trimming removed 3 bases from V and 4 bases from J; junction bases left unmatched: 10. This CDR3 spans 16 amino acids. Per germline, CDR1 DFQATT and CDR2 SNEGSKA (reference sequence). The CDR3 is CSASEPSGGALYEQYV. In DNA form, the CDR3 reads TGCAGTGCTAGTGAGCCTAGCGGGGGGGCCTTGTACGAGCAGTACGTC.

J is TRBJ1-1 and V is TRBV7-3; 8 nucleotides agree with TRBD1. Germline values: CDR1 SGHTA, CDR2 FQGTGA. With 1 base clipped from V and 4 bases from J, the junction kept 2 bases outside the gene matches. The CDR3 extends over 14 amino acids. Written as DNA, the CDR3 is TGTGCCAGCAGCTTAAACCAGGGGGCCACTGAAGCTTTCTTT. As protein: CASSLNQGATEAFF. The full variable domain, rest sourced from reference TRBV7-3 and TRBJ1-1, is GAGVSQTPSNKVTEKGKYVELRCDPISGHTALYWYRQSLGQGPEFLIYFQGTGAADDSGLPNDRFFAVRPEGSVSTLKIQRTERGDSAVYLCASSLNQGATEAFFGQGTRLTVV.

V and J are TRBV28 and TRBJ2-1; 7 bases align to TRBD2. The length of the CDR3 is 14 residues. Germline V gene data show CDR1 as MDHEN and CDR2 as SYDVKM. Unmatched junction bases numbered 5, after V lost 5 bases and J lost 4 bases. The CDR3 sequence is CASSRHGGYNEQFF. The CDR3 DNA follows: TGTGCCAGCAGTCGACACGGGGGGTACAATGAGCAGTTCTTC.

This chain links TRBV15 with TRBJ2-3; tentatively, D is TRBD2 (6 bases). Germline-derived CDR1 and CDR2 are LNHNV and YYDKDF (reference sequence). The V end lost 1 base, the J end lost 5 bases, and 19 bases lay between the germline ends. CDR3 size: 17 residues. The CDR3 protein is CATSRVLVPGGQDTQYF. DNA for the CDR3: TGTGCCACCAGCAGAGTGTTGGTGCCCGGAGGGCAAGATACGCAGTATTTT.